The T cell receptor beta chain under discussion was sequenced for a study of T-cell reconstitution after alpha-beta-depleted transplantation in children listed by TCRdb under 2016. With regard to the full study: Using TCR repertoire profiling, the study quantitatively followed how T-cell immune reconstitution unfolded in children after TCRalphabeta/CD19-depleted allogeneic hematopoietic cell transplantation.

Receptor libraries were prepared by PCR. TCRdb shows the sequencer as Illumina HiSeq 2500. TCR library preparation used molecular barcoding, with unique molecular identifiers applied to normalize quantification of the TCRbeta repertoire. In-frame beta chains were kept once TCRdb had trimmed the public reads at Q25 with fastp and called clones with MiXCR. Every entry covers one CDR3 protein and lists the most common genes and DNA from its rows. For this sample the table gives hundreds of thousands of distinct CDR3 sequences, of which more than 9% were detected only once. Together, the top ten hold approximately 4.1% of the sample. The CDR3 contains 14 residues, cysteine and phenylalanine counted. Only the CDR3 DNA is retained, 42 bases long and in frame from the first base. From V the trimming removes 0 bases and from J it removes 6 bases, while the gene matches leave 5 bases of the junction unaccounted for. The CDR1 and CDR2 encoded by the germline V gene are SGDLS and YYNGEE.

This clonotype was seen at least ten times. The clone's antigen remains unknown. Base qualities were left out, and no much larger clone turns up one base away. Sample: PBMCs from the stem cell graft donor, taken from the stem cell graft. This receptor was taken from a human donor who donated a stem cell graft to a child with acute myeloid leukemia. The chain is assembled from TRBV9 and TRBJ1-1; 7 middle bases align to TRBD1. The DNA sequence reads TGTGCCAGCAGCGTAGCTTCAGGGGGGTCTGAAGCTTTCTTT. Its protein product is CASSVASGGSEAFF.